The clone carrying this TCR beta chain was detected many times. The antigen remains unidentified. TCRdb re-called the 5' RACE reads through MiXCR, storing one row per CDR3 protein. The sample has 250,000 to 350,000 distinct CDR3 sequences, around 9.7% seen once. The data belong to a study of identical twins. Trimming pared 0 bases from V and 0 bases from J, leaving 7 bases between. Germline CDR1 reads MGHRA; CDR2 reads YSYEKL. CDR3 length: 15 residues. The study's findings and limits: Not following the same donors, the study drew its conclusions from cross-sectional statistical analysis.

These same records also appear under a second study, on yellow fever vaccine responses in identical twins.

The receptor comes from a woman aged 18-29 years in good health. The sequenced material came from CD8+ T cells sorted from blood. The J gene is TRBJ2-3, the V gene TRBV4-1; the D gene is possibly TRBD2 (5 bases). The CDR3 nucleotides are TGCGCCAGCAGCCAAGAGGGGAGAAGCACAGATACGCAGTATTTT. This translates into CASSQEGRSTDTQYF.